This T cell receptor (beta chain) is drawn from a study of cytomegalovirus exposure and HLA in healthy donors. Regarding this clone: What it binds is not known.

PCR primers comprised 60 Vbeta and 13 Jbeta primers. Measured with immunoSEQ multiplex PCR; TCRdb has only the in-frame clones, and not every one. The sample records about 160,000 clones, approximately 85% being singletons. CDR1 and CDR2 from the germline V gene are MNHEY and SMNVEV (reference sequence). V shed 7 bases and J shed 5 bases, with 24 bases lying between them. The CDR3 totals 16 residues. Study observations and caveats: It has been reported that TCR beta sequences accurately predicted the HLA-A and HLA-B alleles of most subjects.

Material: PBMCs. The TCR comes from a girl between 2 and 10 years old in good health and CMV-seropositive. The chain couples TRBV27 to TRBJ2-7; the D gene is possibly TRBD1 (7 bases). The CDR3 DNA sequence: TGTGCCAGCATTCACCAACAGGAGGGGGCTATGGACGAGCAGTACTTC. This encodes CASIHQQEGAMDEQYF.